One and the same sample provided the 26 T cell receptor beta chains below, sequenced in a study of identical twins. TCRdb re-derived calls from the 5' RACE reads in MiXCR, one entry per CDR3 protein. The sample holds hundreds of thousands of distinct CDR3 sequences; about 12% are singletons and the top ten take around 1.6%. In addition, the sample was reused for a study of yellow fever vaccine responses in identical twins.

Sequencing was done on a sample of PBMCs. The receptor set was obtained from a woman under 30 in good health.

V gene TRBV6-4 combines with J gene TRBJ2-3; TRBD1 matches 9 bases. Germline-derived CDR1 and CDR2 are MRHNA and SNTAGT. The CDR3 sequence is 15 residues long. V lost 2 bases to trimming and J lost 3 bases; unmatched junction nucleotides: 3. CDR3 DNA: TGTGCCAGCAGTGACACCGGGACAGGGACAGATACGCAGTATTTT. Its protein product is CASSDTGTGTDTQYF.

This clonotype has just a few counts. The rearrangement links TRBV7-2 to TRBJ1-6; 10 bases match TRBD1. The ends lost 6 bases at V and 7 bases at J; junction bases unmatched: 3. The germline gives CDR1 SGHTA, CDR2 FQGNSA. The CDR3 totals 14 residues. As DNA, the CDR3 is TGTGCCAGCAGGACGGGACAGGGGAATTCACCCCTCCACTTT. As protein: CASRTGQGNSPLHF.

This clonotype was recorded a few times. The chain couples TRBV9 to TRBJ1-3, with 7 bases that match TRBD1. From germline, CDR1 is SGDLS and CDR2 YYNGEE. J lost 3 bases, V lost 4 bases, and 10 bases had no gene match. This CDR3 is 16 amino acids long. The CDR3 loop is CASSLQTGDNGNTIYF. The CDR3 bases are TGTGCCAGCAGCTTACAAACAGGGGATAATGGAAACACCATATATTTT. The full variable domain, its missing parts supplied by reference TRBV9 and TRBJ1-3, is DSGVTQTPKHLITATGQRVTLRCSPRSGDLSVYWYQQSLDQGLQFLIQYYNGEERAKGNILERFSAQQFPDLHSELNLSSLELGDSALYFCASSLQTGDNGNTIYFGEGSWLTVV.

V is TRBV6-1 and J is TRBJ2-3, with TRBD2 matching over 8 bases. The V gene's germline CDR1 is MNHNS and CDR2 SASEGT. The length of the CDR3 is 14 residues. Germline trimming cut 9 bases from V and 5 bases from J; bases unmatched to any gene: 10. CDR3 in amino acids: CARWTGTRLDTQYF. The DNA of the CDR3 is TGTGCCAGATGGACCGGGACTAGGTTAGATACGCAGTATTTT.

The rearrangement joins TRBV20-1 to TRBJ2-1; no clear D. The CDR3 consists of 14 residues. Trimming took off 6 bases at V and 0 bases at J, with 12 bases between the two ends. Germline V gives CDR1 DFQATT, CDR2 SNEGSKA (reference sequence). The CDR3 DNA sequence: TGCAGTGCCTACCTTGACACCTCCTACAATGAGCAGTTCTTC. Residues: CSAYLDTSYNEQFF.

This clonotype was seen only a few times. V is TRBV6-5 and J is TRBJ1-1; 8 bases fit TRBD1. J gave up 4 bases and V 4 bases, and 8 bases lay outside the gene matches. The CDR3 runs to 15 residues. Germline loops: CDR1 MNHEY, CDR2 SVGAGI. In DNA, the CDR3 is TGTGCCAGCAGTTCGACATATCAGGGGGCCACTGAAGCTTTCTTT. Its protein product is CASSSTYQGATEAFF.

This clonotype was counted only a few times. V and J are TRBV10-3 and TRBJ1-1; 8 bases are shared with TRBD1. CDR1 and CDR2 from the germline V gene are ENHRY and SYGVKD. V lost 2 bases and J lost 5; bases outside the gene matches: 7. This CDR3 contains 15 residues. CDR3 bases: TGTGCCATCAGTGAGACACAGGGGGTTTGGACTGAAGCTTTCTTT. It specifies CAISETQGVWTEAFF.

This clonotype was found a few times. The CDR3 here is CASSPPGVRAMAQYF. The CDR3 bases are TGTGCCAGCAGCCCCCCGGGAGTCCGAGCGATGGCGCAGTATTTT. The chain employs TRBV28 and TRBJ2-3; D perhaps matches TRBD2 (6 bases). V was trimmed by 6 bases and J by 10 bases, leaving 23 bases between them. Germline V gene lookup returns CDR1 MDHEN and CDR2 SYDVKM. This CDR3 is 15 amino acids long.

As DNA, the CDR3 is TGCAGTGCTCATTCCGGTCGGACTAGCGTTCAAGAGACCCAGTACTTC. Its protein is CSAHSGRTSVQETQYF. This chain joins TRBV20-1 and TRBJ2-5; 9 nucleotides match TRBD2. This CDR3 comprises 16 residues. Germline V lookup: CDR1 DFQATT, CDR2 SNEGSKA (reference sequence). Trimming removed 5 bases from V and 2 bases from J; junction bases left unmatched: 12.

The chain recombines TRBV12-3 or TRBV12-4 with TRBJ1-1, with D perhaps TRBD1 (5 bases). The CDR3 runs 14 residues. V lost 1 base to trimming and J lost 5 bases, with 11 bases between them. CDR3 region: CASSLESGVTEAFF. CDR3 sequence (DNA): TGTGCCAGCAGTTTAGAATCGGGGGTTACTGAAGCTTTCTTT.

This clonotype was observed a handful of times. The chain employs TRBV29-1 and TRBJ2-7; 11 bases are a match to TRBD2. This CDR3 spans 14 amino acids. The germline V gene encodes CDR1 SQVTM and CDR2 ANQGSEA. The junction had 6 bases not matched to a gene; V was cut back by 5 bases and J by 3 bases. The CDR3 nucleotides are TGCAGCGTTTCTCGCGGGACTAGCGGCTACGAGCAGTACTTC. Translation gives CSVSRGTSGYEQYF.

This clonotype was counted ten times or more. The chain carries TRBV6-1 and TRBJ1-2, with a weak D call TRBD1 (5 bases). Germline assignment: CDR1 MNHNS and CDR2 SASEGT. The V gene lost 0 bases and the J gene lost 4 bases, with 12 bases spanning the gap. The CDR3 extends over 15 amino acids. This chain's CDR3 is CASSEAKTVIYGYTF. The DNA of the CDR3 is TGTGCCAGCAGTGAAGCGAAGACAGTGATCTATGGCTACACCTTC.

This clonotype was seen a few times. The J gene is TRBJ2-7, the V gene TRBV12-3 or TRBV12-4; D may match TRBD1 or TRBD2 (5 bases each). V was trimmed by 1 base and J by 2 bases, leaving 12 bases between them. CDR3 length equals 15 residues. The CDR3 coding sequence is TGTGCCAGCAGTTTAGGACAGCCGGGGCCCTACGAGCAGTACTTC. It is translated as CASSLGQPGPYEQYF.

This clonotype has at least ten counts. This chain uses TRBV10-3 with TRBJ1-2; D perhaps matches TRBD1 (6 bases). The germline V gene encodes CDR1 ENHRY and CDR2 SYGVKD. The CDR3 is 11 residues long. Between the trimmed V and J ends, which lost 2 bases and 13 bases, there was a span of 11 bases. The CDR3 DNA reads TGTGCCATCAGTGAGGACAGGAAGACCACCTTC. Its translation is CAISEDRKTTF.

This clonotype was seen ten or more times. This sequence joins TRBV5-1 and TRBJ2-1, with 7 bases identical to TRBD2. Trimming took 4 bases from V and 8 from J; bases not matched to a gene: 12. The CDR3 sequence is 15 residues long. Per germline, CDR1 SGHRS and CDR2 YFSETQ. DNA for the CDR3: TGCGCCAGCAGCCAATTCCCTTCTAGCGGCTATGAGCAGTTCTTC. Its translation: CASSQFPSSGYEQFF.

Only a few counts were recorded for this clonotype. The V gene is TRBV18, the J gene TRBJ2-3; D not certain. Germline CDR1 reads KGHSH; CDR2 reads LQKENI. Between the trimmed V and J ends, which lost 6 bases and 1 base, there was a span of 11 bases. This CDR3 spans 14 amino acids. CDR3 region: CASSRDHGTDTQYF. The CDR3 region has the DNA TGTGCCAGCTCCCGAGATCACGGCACAGATACGCAGTATTTT.

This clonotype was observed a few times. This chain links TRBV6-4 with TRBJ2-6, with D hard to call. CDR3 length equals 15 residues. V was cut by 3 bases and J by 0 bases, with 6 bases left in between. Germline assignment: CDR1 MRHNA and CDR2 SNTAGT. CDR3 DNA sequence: TGTGCCAGCAGTGAATCTGGCTCTGGGGCCAACGTCCTGACTTTC. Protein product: CASSESGSGANVLTF.

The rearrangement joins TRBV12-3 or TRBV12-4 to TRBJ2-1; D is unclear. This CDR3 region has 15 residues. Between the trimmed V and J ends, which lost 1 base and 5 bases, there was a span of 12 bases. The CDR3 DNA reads TGTGCCAGCAGTTTAGTAGGGTCCAGGAACAATGAGCAGTTCTTC. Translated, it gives CASSLVGSRNNEQFF.

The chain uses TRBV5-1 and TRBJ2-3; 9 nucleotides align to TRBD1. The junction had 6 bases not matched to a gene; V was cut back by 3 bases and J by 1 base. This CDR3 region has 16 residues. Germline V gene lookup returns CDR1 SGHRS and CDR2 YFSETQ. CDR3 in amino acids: CASSSGQGIGTDTQYF. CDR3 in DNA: TGCGCCAGCAGCTCCGGACAGGGGATTGGCACAGATACGCAGTATTTT.

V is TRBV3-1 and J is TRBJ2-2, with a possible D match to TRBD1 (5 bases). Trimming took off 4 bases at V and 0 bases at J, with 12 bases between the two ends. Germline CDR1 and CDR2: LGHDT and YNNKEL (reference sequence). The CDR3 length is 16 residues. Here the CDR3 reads CASSPQGFANTGELFF. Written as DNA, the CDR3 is TGTGCCAGCAGCCCCCAGGGATTCGCGAACACCGGGGAGCTGTTTTTT.

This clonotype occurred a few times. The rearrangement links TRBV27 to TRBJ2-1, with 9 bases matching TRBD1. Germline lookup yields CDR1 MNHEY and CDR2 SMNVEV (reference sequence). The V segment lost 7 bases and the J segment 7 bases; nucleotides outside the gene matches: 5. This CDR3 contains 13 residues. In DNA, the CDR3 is TGTGCCAGCACCTTGGGACAGGGTAATGAGCAGTTCTTC. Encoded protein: CASTLGQGNEQFF.

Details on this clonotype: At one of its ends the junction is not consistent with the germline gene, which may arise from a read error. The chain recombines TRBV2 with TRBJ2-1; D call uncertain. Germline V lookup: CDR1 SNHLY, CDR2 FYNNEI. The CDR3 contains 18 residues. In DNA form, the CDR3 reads TGTACCAGCAGTTTATCCTCTTGGGTGCGAACCAAGAACAATGAGCAGTTCTTC. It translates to CTSSLSSWVRTKNNEQFF.

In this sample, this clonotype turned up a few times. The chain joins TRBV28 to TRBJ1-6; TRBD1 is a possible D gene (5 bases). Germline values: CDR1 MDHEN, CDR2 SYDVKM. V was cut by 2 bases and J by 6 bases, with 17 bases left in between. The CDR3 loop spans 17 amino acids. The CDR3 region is CASSLTNSGRLNSPLHF. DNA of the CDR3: TGTGCCAGCAGTTTAACCAATTCGGGACGACTTAATTCACCCCTCCACTTT. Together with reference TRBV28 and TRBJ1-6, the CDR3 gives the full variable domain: DVKVTQSSRYLVKRTGEKVFLECVQDMDHENMFWYRQDPGLGLRLIYFSYDVKMKEKGDIPEGYSVSREKKERFSLILESASTNQTSMYLCASSLTNSGRLNSPLHFGNGTRLTVT.

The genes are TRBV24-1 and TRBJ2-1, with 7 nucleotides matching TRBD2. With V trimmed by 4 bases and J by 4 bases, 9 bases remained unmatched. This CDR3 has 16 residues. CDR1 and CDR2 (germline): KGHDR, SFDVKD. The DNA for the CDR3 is TGTGCCACCAGTGACCCGAGGAGCGGGGCTTACAATGAGCAGTTCTTC. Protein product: CATSDPRSGAYNEQFF.

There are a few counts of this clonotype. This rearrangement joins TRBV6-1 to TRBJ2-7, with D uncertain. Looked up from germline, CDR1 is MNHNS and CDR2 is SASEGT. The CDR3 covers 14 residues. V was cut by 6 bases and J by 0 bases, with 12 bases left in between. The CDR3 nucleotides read TGTGCCAGCAGCCAGGACCGAAGCTCCTACGAGCAGTACTTC. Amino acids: CASSQDRSSYEQYF.

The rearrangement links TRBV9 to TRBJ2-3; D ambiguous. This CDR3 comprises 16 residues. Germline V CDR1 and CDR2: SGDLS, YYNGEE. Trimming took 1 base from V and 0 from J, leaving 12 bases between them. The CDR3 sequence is CASSVNWSPSTDTQYF. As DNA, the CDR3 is TGTGCCAGCAGCGTAAACTGGTCTCCCAGCACAGATACGCAGTATTTT.